This TCR beta chain was identified during a study of blood T cell repertoires in COVID-19. Study context: Donors in the United States, Italy and Spain gave samples during acute or convalescent COVID-19. Sample material is recorded as cDNA or gDNA derived from T cells, B-cell-depleted T cells, or PBMCs.

Germline CDR1 is LGHNA and CDR2 is YSLEER. The CDR3 consists of 15 residues. Losses at the gene ends were 3 bases for V and 5 bases for J; bases not matched to a gene: 5. Symptom resolution, clearance, or two negative PCRs marked the recovered donors of Cohort 3. Per the original data handling: By means of reference gene primer amplification, nucleated cell counts were estimated. Clones were read by immunoSEQ multiplex PCR, and TCRdb kept only the in-frame ones, dropping some. That table furnishes V, J and clone size, whereas the DNA furnished D and trimming. The sample records about 310,000 clones, 89% being singletons.

The TCR comes from a woman between 35 and 50 years old who had recovered from COVID-19. The chain combines TRBV4-3 with TRBJ2-2; 8 bases are a match to TRBD1. Specimen: PBMCs or T cells enriched from blood (not recorded which). For the CDR3, the DNA is TGCGCCAGCAGCCAGCGCTACAGGGGGACCGGGGAGCTGTTTTTT. It codes for CASSQRYRGTGELFF.